Listed below are T cell receptor beta chains from one sample, sequenced in a study of technical replicates of blood from a handful of donors. The protocol was immunoSEQ multiplex PCR, while the TCRdb copy is restricted to in-frame clones and leaves out a portion. This sample yields about 75,000 clones, of which roughly nine tenths are seen a single time; approximately 4.8% belongs to the top ten. Material for sequencing was PBMCs. These receptor sequences come from a human donor in good health. Some clones in this sample may be carry-over from other donors' samples. CDR3s include the opening cysteine and the closing phenylalanine or tryptophan. The D gene is left open where the match is weak. Clone size is stated in some rows and not others, as once, few, many or a class when expanded.

cdr3_nt: TGTGCCAGTAGTACCACGGGAACGGCGGCTGAAGCTTTCTTT; cdr3_aa: CASSTTGTAAEAFF; v_call: TRBV19; d_call: NA; j_call: TRBJ1-1; clone_size: once
cdr3_nt: TGTGCCAGCTCAGGTCAGGGCCCGGGCCAGCCCCAGCATTTT; cdr3_aa: CASSGQGPGQPQHF; v_call: TRBV18; d_call: NA; j_call: TRBJ1-5; clone_size: NA
cdr3_nt: TGTGCCAGCACCCGGACCGGGAGGCAGTACGAGCAGTACTTC; cdr3_aa: CASTRTGRQYEQYF; v_call: TRBV6-5; d_call: TRBD2; j_call: TRBJ2-7; clone_size: NA
cdr3_nt: TGCGCCAGCAGCCAAGATCAGACAGGGTACAATGAGCAGTTCTTC; cdr3_aa: CASSQDQTGYNEQFF; v_call: TRBV4-3; d_call: TRBD1; j_call: TRBJ2-1; clone_size: NA
cdr3_nt: TGTGCCAGCAGCACGCCGTTACAGGGGGGGACTGGAAACACCATATATTTT; cdr3_aa: CASSTPLQGGTGNTIYF; v_call: TRBV21-1; d_call: NA; j_call: TRBJ1-3; clone_size: few
cdr3_nt: TGCAGTGCTAGTGAGGAGGGGGCGGCTTTCTTT; cdr3_aa: CSASEEGAAFF; v_call: TRBV20-1; d_call: TRBD1; j_call: TRBJ1-1; clone_size: few
cdr3_nt: TGTGCCAGCAGCTTGATTGCGGCCACAGATACGCAGTATTTT; cdr3_aa: CASSLIAATDTQYF; v_call: TRBV5-6; d_call: NA; j_call: TRBJ2-3; clone_size: NA
cdr3_nt: TGTGCCAGCTCACAAATAAGACTAGCGGGACTAGAGACCCAGTACTTC; cdr3_aa: CASSQIRLAGLETQYF; v_call: TRBV18; d_call: TRBD2; j_call: TRBJ2-5; clone_size: NA
cdr3_nt: TGTGCCAGCAGACTAAACCCGACTAGCGGGGGGGCTTACGAGCAGTACTTC; cdr3_aa: CASRLNPTSGGAYEQYF; v_call: TRBV2; d_call: TRBD2; j_call: TRBJ2-7; clone_size: NA
cdr3_nt: TGTGCCAGCAGTACAGGGGGGTTGAACACTGAAGCTTTCTTT; cdr3_aa: CASSTGGLNTEAFF; v_call: TRBV27; d_call: TRBD1; j_call: TRBJ1-1; clone_size: once
cdr3_nt: TGTGCCAGCAGCTCGGGACAGAGTAACGATGAGCAGTTCTTC; cdr3_aa: CASSSGQSNDEQFF; v_call: TRBV7-7; d_call: TRBD1; j_call: TRBJ2-1; clone_size: NA
cdr3_nt: TGTGCCAGCAGTCAAAGGACAGCAATGAACACTGAAGCTTTCTTT; cdr3_aa: CASSQRTAMNTEAFF; v_call: TRBV7-2; d_call: NA; j_call: TRBJ1-1; clone_size: NA
cdr3_nt: TGCGCCAGCAGCGCGGGGGGGACTTGGGGGGACATTCAGTACTTC; cdr3_aa: CASSAGGTWGDIQYF; v_call: TRBV5-1; d_call: TRBD2; j_call: TRBJ2-4; clone_size: NA
cdr3_nt: TGTGCCACCGAAGCTTGGAGGGAGAGAACCGGGGAGCTGTTTTTT; cdr3_aa: CATEAWRERTGELFF; v_call: TRBV7-9; d_call: NA; j_call: TRBJ2-2; clone_size: NA
cdr3_nt: TGCGCCAGCAGCCATATGAACCCCGGGACAGGGGCCGGGGAGCTGTTTTTT; cdr3_aa: CASSHMNPGTGAGELFF; v_call: TRBV4-1; d_call: TRBD1; j_call: TRBJ2-2; clone_size: NA
cdr3_nt: TGCGCCACCCAGAGACAGGGGTGGACAGATACGCAGTATTTT; cdr3_aa: CATQRQGWTDTQYF; v_call: TRBV10-2; d_call: TRBD1; j_call: TRBJ2-3; clone_size: NA
cdr3_nt: TGTGCAAGTCGCTTAGCGCTTACCGTGGCGCGGCAGACAGCTCCGAAAGAGACCCAGTACTTC; cdr3_aa: CASRLALTVARQTAPKETQYF; v_call: TRBV12-2; d_call: NA; j_call: TRBJ2-5; clone_size: NA
cdr3_nt: TGTGCCAGCAGCCCACGCCCGACAGTATACTATGGCTACACCTTC; cdr3_aa: CASSPRPTVYYGYTF; v_call: TRBV5-4; d_call: NA; j_call: TRBJ1-2; clone_size: NA
cdr3_nt: TGTGCCAGCAGCTTTTATCAGGGATCCACTGAAGCTTTCTTT; cdr3_aa: CASSFYQGSTEAFF; v_call: TRBV5-6; d_call: NA; j_call: TRBJ1-1; clone_size: NA
cdr3_nt: TGTGCCAGCAGCCCAGGGACTAGCGGTCCCTTGGTGCAGTACTTC; cdr3_aa: CASSPGTSGPLVQYF; v_call: TRBV6-1; d_call: TRBD2; j_call: TRBJ2-7; clone_size: NA
cdr3_nt: TGTGCCATCACAGGGGAGAACACCGGGGAGCTGTTTTTT; cdr3_aa: CAITGENTGELFF; v_call: TRBV6-1; d_call: TRBD1; j_call: TRBJ2-2; clone_size: NA
cdr3_nt: TGTGCCAGCAGTGGGCAAATACAGGGTCTCTACAATGAGCAGTTCTTC; cdr3_aa: CASSGQIQGLYNEQFF; v_call: TRBV28; d_call: NA; j_call: TRBJ2-1; clone_size: NA
cdr3_nt: TGCGCCAGCAGCTTGACATCCTACAATGAGCAGTTCTTC; cdr3_aa: CASSLTSYNEQFF; v_call: TRBV5-1; d_call: NA; j_call: TRBJ2-1; clone_size: NA
cdr3_nt: TGTGCCAGCAGTTTATGGTCAGGGGGCAACACTGAAGCTTTCTTT; cdr3_aa: CASSLWSGGNTEAFF; v_call: TRBV28; d_call: TRBD1; j_call: TRBJ1-1; clone_size: NA
cdr3_nt: TGTGCCAGCAGCTTCCGACTAGCGGGGGACTACGAGCAGTACTTC; cdr3_aa: CASSFRLAGDYEQYF; v_call: TRBV7-9; d_call: TRBD2; j_call: TRBJ2-7; clone_size: NA
cdr3_nt: TGTGCCGCGGGGGGGTCACGAGGGGGCGAGCAGTACTTC; cdr3_aa: CAAGGSRGGEQYF; v_call: TRBV7-9; d_call: TRBD2; j_call: TRBJ2-7; clone_size: NA
cdr3_nt: TGCGCCAGCAGTGATGGGCTAGCGGCCTACGAGCAGTACTTC; cdr3_aa: CASSDGLAAYEQYF; v_call: TRBV10-2; d_call: TRBD2; j_call: TRBJ2-7; clone_size: NA
cdr3_nt: TGTGCCAGCAGCTTCGCCGACTACTACGAGCAGTACTTC; cdr3_aa: CASSFADYYEQYF; v_call: TRBV11-2; d_call: NA; j_call: TRBJ2-7; clone_size: NA
cdr3_nt: TGTGCCAGCAGTGAAGAACGGGGAAATCAGCCCCAGCATTTT; cdr3_aa: CASSEERGNQPQHF; v_call: TRBV2; d_call: NA; j_call: TRBJ1-5; clone_size: NA
cdr3_nt: TGTGCCAGCAGCCGGGGGGACAGGCGGAGCACAGATACGCAGTATTTT; cdr3_aa: CASSRGDRRSTDTQYF; v_call: TRBV7-2; d_call: NA; j_call: TRBJ2-3; clone_size: few
cdr3_nt: TGCGCCAGCAGCTTGATGGGAGGGCTGTACAATGAGCAGTTCTTC; cdr3_aa: CASSLMGGLYNEQFF; v_call: TRBV5-1; d_call: TRBD2; j_call: TRBJ2-1; clone_size: once
cdr3_nt: TGTGCCTGGAGGGGACAGGGATACACCGGGGAGCTGTTTTTT; cdr3_aa: CAWRGQGYTGELFF; v_call: TRBV30; d_call: TRBD1; j_call: TRBJ2-2; clone_size: NA
cdr3_nt: TGTGCCAGCAGCTTAGGACAGGGCCAGAACACTGAAGCTTTCTTT; cdr3_aa: CASSLGQGQNTEAFF; v_call: TRBV7-9; d_call: TRBD1; j_call: TRBJ1-1; clone_size: once
cdr3_nt: TGTGCCAGCAGCTTACGGGAGGGCCTCGGGGAGCAGTACTTC; cdr3_aa: CASSLREGLGEQYF; v_call: TRBV7-9; d_call: TRBD2; j_call: TRBJ2-7; clone_size: NA